These T cell receptor beta chains were read from a single sample in a study of blood T cells in healthy people across ages. TCRdb analysed the 5' RACE reads with MiXCR anew, one entry per CDR3 protein. The sample consists of approximately 800,000 distinct CDR3 sequences, roughly 60% of them appearing once. Specimen: blood. These receptors were taken from a man aged 30-40 years in good health. Both conserved end residues are part of each CDR3. A D gene is named only where the DNA matches it firmly. A row's size may be missing; if present it is once, few, many or a size class.

D	V	size	J	DNA	CDR3
-	TRBV4-3	-	TRBJ2-3	TGCGCCAGCAGCCAAGATGGACAGAGTCACGGAGATACGCAGTATTTT	CASSQDGQSHGDTQYF
TRBD1	TRBV3-1	many	TRBJ1-1	TGTGCCAGCAGCCCCCGGGACAGGGGCAACACTGAAGCTTTCTTT	CASSPRDRGNTEAFF
-	TRBV4-3	few	TRBJ2-1	TGCGCCGTCAGGCAGGCTTACAATGAGCAGTTCTTC	CAVRQAYNEQFF
TRBD1	TRBV4-3	-	TRBJ2-3	TGCGCCAGCAGCCAAGATGAAACAGGGGGCGATACGCAGTATTTT	CASSQDETGGDTQYF
-	TRBV7-9	-	TRBJ2-1	TGTGCCAGCAGCCCTCCGACAGGCGTGGGGTACAGTGAGCAGTTCTTC	CASSPPTGVGYSEQFF
-	TRBV7-9	-	TRBJ2-2	TGTGCCAGCAGCCTACTCGAGGTGAACACCGGGGAGCTGTTTTTT	CASSLLEVNTGELFF
-	TRBV12-3/TRBV12-4	many	TRBJ2-2	TGTGCCAGCAGCCTACATCCGGGACTCCCGAGTTCCAGGGAGCTGTTTTTT	CASSLHPGLPSSRELFF
-	TRBV30	-	TRBJ2-6	TGTGCCTCAGCGGCCTCTGGGGCCAACGTCCTGACTTTC	CASAASGANVLTF
TRBD2	TRBV5-1	-	TRBJ2-5	TGCGCCAGCAGCTTGGGTCTGGCGGGGGGGAGTCAAGAGACCCAGTACTTC	CASSLGLAGGSQETQYF
-	TRBV7-3	-	TRBJ2-5	TGTGCCAGCAGCCCTACAAGCCGCGTAGAGACCCAGTACTTC	CASSPTSRVETQYF
-	TRBV20-1	few	TRBJ2-7	TGCAGTGCTAGAGATCCTAACCCGGCTCGGCGAGAGCAGTACTTC	CSARDPNPARREQYF
-	TRBV20-1	-	TRBJ1-4	TGCAGTGCTAGAGATGCCATGAACTCACCTAGGAATGAAAAACTGTTTTTT	CSARDAMNSPRNEKLFF
-	TRBV10-3	few	TRBJ2-5	TGTGCCATCAGTGAGTCGATGGGGGAGACCCAGTACTTC	CAISESMGETQYF
TRBD1	TRBV3-1	once	TRBJ2-7	TGTGCCAGCAGCCCACGAAGCGCAGGGGGCTACGAGCAGTACTTC	CASSPRSAGGYEQYF
TRBD2	TRBV4-3	-	TRBJ2-5	TGCGCCAGCAGCCAAGAAGCACTAGCGGATGAGACCCAGTACTTC	CASSQEALADETQYF
TRBD1	TRBV24-1	-	TRBJ1-2	TGTGCCACCAGAGCCGACGATGACAGGGCCCGCTACACCTTC	CATRADDDRARYTF
TRBD1	TRBV29-1	few	TRBJ1-3	TGCAGCGTCGGGACAGGAGCTGGAAACACCATATATTTT	CSVGTGAGNTIYF
-	TRBV7-9	-	TRBJ1-5	TGTGCCAGCAGCCAAGGGGGGCCTAGCAATCAGCCCCAGCATTTT	CASSQGGPSNQPQHF
TRBD2	TRBV20-1	-	TRBJ2-3	TGCAGTGCTAAGACTAGCGGGGAGTCAGATACGCAGTATTTT	CSAKTSGESDTQYF
-	TRBV5-1	-	TRBJ2-5	TGCGCCAGCAGCTTGGATGGACAGAGACAAGAGACCCAGTACTTC	CASSLDGQRQETQYF
TRBD2	TRBV20-1	-	TRBJ2-1	TGCAGTGCTAGTGGTAGCGGGGGAAGCTCCTACAATGAGCAGTTCTTC	CSASGSGGSSYNEQFF
-	TRBV7-9	-	TRBJ2-3	TGTGCCAGCAGCAGTACAGGGCCGGACACAGATACGCAGTATTTT	CASSSTGPDTDTQYF
-	TRBV29-1	few	TRBJ2-7	TGCAGCGTCTCCCCGGGTCTCGACACATACGAGCAGTACTTC	CSVSPGLDTYEQYF
TRBD1	TRBV4-1	-	TRBJ2-7	TGCGCCAGCAGCCGCTTACCGGGACAGGGCCACGAGCAGTACTTC	CASSRLPGQGHEQYF
-	TRBV4-3	-	TRBJ2-1	TGCGCCAGCAGCCAAGAAAAGAGGGCAGGGGGGATCGATGAGCAGTTCTTC	CASSQEKRAGGIDEQFF
-	TRBV6-5	once	TRBJ2-3	TGTGCCAGCAGCCAGACTACGAGCGGGCGCACAGATACGCAGTATTTT	CASSQTTSGRTDTQYF
-	TRBV20-1	-	TRBJ2-7	TGCAGTGCAAGAGCCAAGCGGCAGGGGGGAACCTACGAGCAGTACTTC	CSARAKRQGGTYEQYF
-	TRBV4-2	-	TRBJ1-4	TGTGCCAGCAGCCAAGGCACCGGTCAGGGAGGCGAAAAACTGTTTTTT	CASSQGTGQGGEKLFF
-	TRBV5-6	-	TRBJ1-5	TGTGCCAGCAGCGAAGGACAGTTCAATCAGCCCCAGCATTTT	CASSEGQFNQPQHF
-	TRBV20-1	-	TRBJ1-5	TGCAGTGCTCACAAAGGGGGGGATCGATCGCCCCAGCATTTT	CSAHKGGDRSPQHF
TRBD1	TRBV5-1	-	TRBJ2-1	TGCGCCAGCAGCAGGACAGGGGGTAACCATGAGCAGTTCTTC	CASSRTGGNHEQFF
TRBD1	TRBV4-2	-	TRBJ1-1	TGTGCCAGCAGCCCCGACAGGGACACTGAAGCTTTCTTT	CASSPDRDTEAFF
TRBD1	TRBV7-9	-	TRBJ2-3	TGTGCCAGCAGCGAAAGGACAGGGCCGCTACGAGATACGCAGTATTTT	CASSERTGPLRDTQYF
-	TRBV12-3/TRBV12-4	-	TRBJ1-2	TGTGCCAGCACCCCCTCCGGAGAAAGGGATGGCTACACCTTC	CASTPSGERDGYTF
TRBD2	TRBV9	-	TRBJ2-2	TGTGCCAGCAGCGCTAGCGGATCCTACACCGGGGAGCTGTTTTTT	CASSASGSYTGELFF
TRBD1	TRBV20-1	-	TRBJ1-4	TGCAGTGCTAGCGATCGGGCAGGGGGCGAAAAACTGTTTTTT	CSASDRAGGEKLFF
-	TRBV7-7	-	TRBJ1-1	TGTGCCAGCAGCTTAGAATTCAGCACTGAAGCTTTCTTT	CASSLEFSTEAFF
-	TRBV28	-	TRBJ2-7	TGTGCCAGCAGGAATCACGTGTCTCGGGGTGAGCAGTACTTC	CASRNHVSRGEQYF
-	TRBV6-2/TRBV6-3	-	TRBJ1-1	TGTGCCAGCAGGCAATGGACGGGTGCGACCGAAGCTTTCTTT	CASRQWTGATEAFF
-	TRBV30	-	TRBJ2-7	TGTGCCGGGAGTCCGAGTTACGAGCAGTACTTC	CAGSPSYEQYF
TRBD1	TRBV7-9	-	TRBJ2-1	TGTGCCAGCAGCTCGCGTTCGACAGGGGGAGATGAGCAGTTCTTC	CASSSRSTGGDEQFF
-	TRBV9	-	TRBJ2-3	TGTGCCAGCGGCGTGCCGACCCAGTCTTATACGCAGTATTTT	CASGVPTQSYTQYF
TRBD1	TRBV20-1	-	TRBJ2-7	TGCAGTGCTAGATTGACAGGGGGCTCGAGCGAGCAGTACTTC	CSARLTGGSSEQYF
-	TRBV25-1	-	TRBJ2-3	TGTGCCAGCAGTCGGGGGAGGCCAGATACGCAGTATTTT	CASSRGRPDTQYF
-	TRBV9	-	TRBJ1-2	TGTGCCAGCAGCGCAAGGGGACGAGATGGCTACACCTTC	CASSARGRDGYTF
TRBD1	TRBV20-1	-	TRBJ1-4	TGCAGTGCTGGACAGGGTCTGGGCTCAACTAATGAAAAACTGTTTTTT	CSAGQGLGSTNEKLFF
-	TRBV12-3/TRBV12-4	many	TRBJ2-6	TGTGCCAGCAGATCAGGGGCTAGTGGGGCCAACGTCCTGACTTTC	CASRSGASGANVLTF
-	TRBV4-3	-	TRBJ2-7	TGCGCCAGCAGCCAAGATTTGGGGGGCAGCTCCTACGAGCAGTACTTC	CASSQDLGGSSYEQYF
-	TRBV10-3	few	TRBJ2-5	TGTGCCATCAGCGGACCAGAAGAGACCCAGTACTTC	CAISGPEETQYF
-	TRBV12-3/TRBV12-4	-	TRBJ1-5	TGTGCCAGCAGTTTGCCCCCGTCCAATCAGCCCCAGCATTTT	CASSLPPSNQPQHF
TRBD1	TRBV12-3/TRBV12-4	few	TRBJ2-3	TGTGCCAGCCAGGGGGACAGGAGCACAGATACGCAGTATTTT	CASQGDRSTDTQYF